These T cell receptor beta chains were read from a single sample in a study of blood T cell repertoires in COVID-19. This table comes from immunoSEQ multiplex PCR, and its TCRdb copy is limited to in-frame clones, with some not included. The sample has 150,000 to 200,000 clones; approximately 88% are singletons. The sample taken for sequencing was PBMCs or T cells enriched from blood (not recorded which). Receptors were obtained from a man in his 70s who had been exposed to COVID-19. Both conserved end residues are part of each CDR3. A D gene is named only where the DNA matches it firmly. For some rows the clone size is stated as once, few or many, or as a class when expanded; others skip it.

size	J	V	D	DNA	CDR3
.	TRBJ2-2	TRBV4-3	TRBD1	TGCGCCAGCAGCCGTAATCCGGGACAGGGGGGTACCGGGGAGCTGTTTTTT	CASSRNPGQGGTGELFF
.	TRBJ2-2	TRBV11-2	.	TGTGCCAGCAGCGCAGGACTTGCCAACACCGGGGAGCTGTTTTTT	CASSAGLANTGELFF
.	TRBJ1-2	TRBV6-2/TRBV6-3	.	TGTGCCAGCAGCCGCGACGACTTGGGCTACACCTTC	CASSRDDLGYTF
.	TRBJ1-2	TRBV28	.	TGTGCCAGCAGCCTTAACTATGGCTACACCTTC	CASSLNYGYTF
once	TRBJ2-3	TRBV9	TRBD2	TGTGCCAGCAGCGTAGAGGTGACTAGCGGGAGTCAGCAGTATTTT	CASSVEVTSGSQQYF
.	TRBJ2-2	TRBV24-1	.	TGTGCCACCAGTGCGGACACACAGGCCGGGGAGCTGTTTTTT	CATSADTQAGELFF
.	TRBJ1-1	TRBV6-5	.	TGTGCCAGCGAGGCCACAGGAGAAGCTTTCTTT	CASEATGEAFF
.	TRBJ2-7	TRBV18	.	TGTGCCAGCTCAGGCCGGACTCCCGCGGCCTACGAGCAGTACTTC	CASSGRTPAAYEQYF
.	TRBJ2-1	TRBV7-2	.	TGTGCCAGCAGCTCGCGACTACCCAATGAGCAGTTCTTC	CASSSRLPNEQFF
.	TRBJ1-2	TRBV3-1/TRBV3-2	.	TGTGCCAGCAGCCAGACTCATACTAACTATGGCTACACCTTC	CASSQTHTNYGYTF
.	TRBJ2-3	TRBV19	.	TGTGCCAGTAGTCCCCGGAGGGTTGGTACGCAGTATTTT	CASSPRRVGTQYF
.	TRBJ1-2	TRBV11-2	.	TGTGCCAGCAGCTTAGAACGGGGCTACACCTTC	CASSLERGYTF
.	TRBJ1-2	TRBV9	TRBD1	TGTGCCAGCAGCGGGGACAGGGAAGGGGTTCAGGGCTACACCTTC	CASSGDREGVQGYTF
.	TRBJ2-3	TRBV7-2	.	TGTGCCAGCAGCCCGGGGATGGGCAGGTCCAGGGATACGCAGTATTTT	CASSPGMGRSRDTQYF
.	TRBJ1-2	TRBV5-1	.	TGCGCCAGCAGCAGCGGAGACGGGGGGTATGGCTACACCTTC	CASSSGDGGYGYTF
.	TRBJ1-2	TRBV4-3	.	TGCGCCAGCAGCCAACAGGGATATGGCTACACCTTC	CASSQQGYGYTF
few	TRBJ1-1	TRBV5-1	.	TGCGCCAGCTTCGACTCCGGCCGTACTGAAGCTTTCTTT	CASFDSGRTEAFF
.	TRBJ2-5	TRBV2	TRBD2	TGTGCCAGCCGGCTAGCGGGAGATGGGGGGAAGACCCAGTACTTC	CASRLAGDGGKTQYF
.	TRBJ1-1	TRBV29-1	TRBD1	TGCAGCGTAGAGACAGGGTGGAACACTGAAGCTTTCTTT	CSVETGWNTEAFF
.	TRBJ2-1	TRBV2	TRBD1	TGTGCCAGCAGCTCTTGGACAGGGGTAACCGAGCAGTTCTTC	CASSSWTGVTEQFF
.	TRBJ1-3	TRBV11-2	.	TGTGCCAGCAGCTTTTTTGGACTCTCCCACTACTCTGGAAACACCATATATTTT	CASSFFGLSHYSGNTIYF
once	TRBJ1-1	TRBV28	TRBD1	TGTGCCAGCAGTTTGGAGGGGGCAGCGAGTACTGAAGCTTTCTTT	CASSLEGAASTEAFF
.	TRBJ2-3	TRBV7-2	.	TGTGCCAGCAGCTTAGGATCCAGGGCTGGTAGCACAGATACGCAGTATTTT	CASSLGSRAGSTDTQYF
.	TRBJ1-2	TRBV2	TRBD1	TGTGCCAGCAGGTTCTCACAGGGGGTGGATGGCTACACCTTC	CASRFSQGVDGYTF
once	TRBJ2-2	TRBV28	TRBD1	TGTGCCAGCAGTTTACACGGGACAGTTAGCACCGGGGAGCTGTTTTTT	CASSLHGTVSTGELFF
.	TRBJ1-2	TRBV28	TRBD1	TGTGCCAGCAGAACGACAGGGGGCGCCGCCGGCTACACCTTC	CASRTTGGAAGYTF
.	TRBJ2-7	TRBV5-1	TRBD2	TGCGCCAGCAGCTATTTCAGCGGGGCTTCCTACGAGCAGTACTTC	CASSYFSGASYEQYF
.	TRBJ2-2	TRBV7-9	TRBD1	TGTGCCAGCAGGGACAGGGTGGCCGGGGAGCTGTTTTTT	CASRDRVAGELFF
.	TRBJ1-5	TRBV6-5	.	TGTGCCAGCAGCCTCACGATTGCGCGGCAGCCCCAGCATTTT	CASSLTIARQPQHF
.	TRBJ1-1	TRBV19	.	TGTGCCAGTTCACGGAGTCGGGGGGGCACTGAAGCTTTCTTT	CASSRSRGGTEAFF
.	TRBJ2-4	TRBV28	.	TGTGCCAGCTCTGTCACAGGGAGAAACATTCAGTACTTC	CASSVTGRNIQYF
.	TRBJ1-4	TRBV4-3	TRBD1	TGCGCCAGCAGCCAAGGGACAGGGGGCGAAAAACTGTTTTTT	CASSQGTGGEKLFF
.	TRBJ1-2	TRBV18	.	TGTGCCAGCTCACCATCAGGGGAAGCTAACTATGGCTACACCTTC	CASSPSGEANYGYTF
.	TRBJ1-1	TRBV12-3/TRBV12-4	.	TGTGCCAGCGGAGTTGCGAGGGAAGCTTTCTTT	CASGVAREAFF
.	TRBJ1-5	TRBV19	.	TGTGCCAGTAACCCGAGGAGGGGCGGCAATCAGCCCCAGCATTTT	CASNPRRGGNQPQHF